This TCR beta chain was retrieved from a study of blood T cell repertoires in COVID-19 (dated by TCRdb to about 2020). Background on the whole study: The collaborator samples originated in the United States, Italy and Spain and spanned the acute and convalescent phases of COVID-19. Where HLA class I and class II types were available, the types were taken from metadata supplied by the sample provider, not from assay-based typing. Deeply sampled blood TCRbeta repertoires from subjects exposed to, actively infected with, or recovered from COVID-19 were included in the dataset. Nearly every sample came with metadata listing a de-identified subject ID, COVID-19 status, age in years and sex. The material from the prospective study consisted of cDNA or gDNA derived from T cells, B-cell-depleted T cells, or PBMCs. The repertoires were released in a freely available public database meant as a resource for research on the immune response to SARS-CoV-2. The samples were drawn from the first 160 participants of the ongoing ImmuneRACE study and from over a thousand subjects provided by 6 global collaborators.

TCRbeta CDR3 regions were amplified from genomic DNA using the immunoSEQ Assay, a bias-controlled multiplex PCR. The paper's processing steps were these. The number of nucleated cells in each sample was estimated by amplification of reference gene primers within the assay. To quantify the absolute abundance of each unique TCRbeta CDR3 rearrangement, sequence reads were collapsed and filtered. For each sample, productive Simpson clonality was calculated by taking the square root of Simpson's diversity index across productive rearrangements. TCRdb took this table from immuneACCESS and kept in-frame rearrangements with V and J called. Such tables lack part of the clones; where checked against another copy, unresolved V genes explain under half of the gap, and the rest is unexplained. The DNA gave D and trimming, while V, J and clone size come from that table. The table for this sample lists some 100,000 clones; roughly 86% of them were counted only once. The top ten clonotypes cover about 18% of the sample.

The collaborating institutions used their own protocols to collect whole blood in K2EDTA tubes. Collaborator samples were shipped for TCRbeta analysis as frozen whole blood, isolated PBMCs, or DNA extracted from either sample type. Including the terminal cysteine and phenylalanine, the CDR3 comprises 18 residues. Only the CDR3 DNA stays, 54 bases, in frame from base 1. Clipping removes 6 bases from V and 0 bases from J, with 8 as the unmatched junction base count. CDR1 and CDR2 are read off the germline V gene as MRHNA and SNTAGT. Results the study describes overall, beyond this receptor: The quantity of clinical and demographic metadata differed by source and by participant and was supplied without curation.

A note on this clone: What this receptor recognizes is not known. Base qualities are not provided; no much larger clone lies one nucleotide away.

Sequencing was performed on peripheral blood. This chain joins TRBV6-4 to TRBJ2-6, and 10 bases in between align with TRBD1. The origin of this receptor is a human donor in a cohort sampled during active COVID-19. The sequenced DNA is TGTGCCAGCAGCGACCCGGGACAGGGGAGCTCTGGGGCCAACGTCCTGACTTTC. Translated, it reads CASSDPGQGSSGANVLTF.